The 2 T cell receptor beta chains listed next were all sequenced from one sample in a study of sequential checkpoint blockade in melanoma (dated by TCRdb to between 2019 and 2020). Per the publication, the treatment or condition label means: randomized to nivolumab then ipilimumab (arm A) or the reverse (arm B). Library method: the immunoSEQ multiplex PCR assay. The table comes from immuneACCESS by way of TCRdb, which keeps in-frame sequences with V and J called. Part of the clones is missing from these tables; in studies checked, under half for an unresolved V gene and the rest for unknown reasons. Across this sample there are 27,000 or so clones, with 77% seen only once. The ten largest account for 22% of the sample. Sequenced material: CD8+ T cells sorted from blood (inferred from file names), taken from a patient given nivolumab and ipilimumab in sequence. These receptors all come from a human donor with melanoma.

V gene TRBV7-8 combines with J gene TRBJ2-5; D remains unclear. The J call may be incorrect, as the DNA end agrees better with TRBJ2-7. Per germline, CDR1 SGHVS and CDR2 FQNEAQ. CDR3 size: 11 residues. In nucleotides, the CDR3 is TGTGCCAGCAGCTCAACCTACGAGCAGTACTTC. Amino acid sequence: CASSSTYEQYF.

The chain employs TRBV7-8 and TRBJ2-2; D possibly corresponds to TRBD1 (5 bases). The CDR3 sequence is 14 residues long. V lost 5 bases, J lost 4 bases, and 11 bases lay in between. CDR1 and CDR2 from the germline V gene are SGHVS and FQNEAQ. The CDR3 loop reads CASSERQLTGELFF. The DNA of the CDR3 is TGTGCCAGCAGCGAGCGACAGCTCACCGGGGAGCTGTTTTTT.